This is a list of T cell receptor beta chains from one sample in a study of T cells after yellow fever vaccination. TCRdb re-called the 5' RACE reads with MiXCR, one entry per CDR3 protein. This sample yields about 150,000 distinct CDR3 sequences, of which roughly 6.7% are seen a single time; under 0.7% belongs to the top ten. The sequencing here drew on CD4+ T cells sorted from PBMCs, taken 10 days after the yellow fever booster vaccination. These receptors originate from a man younger than 45 who received the YFV17D yellow fever vaccine. The CDR3 runs from the conserved cysteine through the conserved F or W. D genes are given only for firm matches. Not every row has a clone size; where given, it reads once, few, many or a size class.

>TRBJ2-1|TRBV29-1|NA|TRBD1
TGCAGCGTTGAAAAGGGTTTGAGGACAGGGGGAAACAATGAGCAGTTCTTC
CSVEKGLRTGGNNEQFF
>TRBJ2-3|TRBV20-1|NA|TRBD2
TGCAGTGCTAGAGGGGGATTAGCGGGAGCGCAAGATACGCAGTATTTT
CSARGGLAGAQDTQYF
>TRBJ2-5|TRBV12-3/TRBV12-4|few|NA
TGTGCCAGCAGTTGGGACCGCTGGGGCAGGCAGAAGTACCAAGAGACCCAGTACTTC
CASSWDRWGRQKYQETQYF
>TRBJ1-1|TRBV10-3|many|NA
TGTGCCATCGGGCAGGAGGACACTGAAGCTTTCTTT
CAIGQEDTEAFF
>TRBJ1-1|TRBV20-1|many|TRBD1
TGCAGTGCTAGAGAAGGGGGCGGGGGCACTGAAGCTTTCTTT
CSAREGGGGTEAFF
>TRBJ2-3|TRBV6-1|few|NA
TGTGCCAGCACTGATACAGGGAGGACAGATACGCAGTATTTT
CASTDTGRTDTQYF
>TRBJ1-2|TRBV20-1|NA|NA
TGCAGTGCTAGAGAGTACTGGACAGCGAACTATGGCTACACCTTC
CSAREYWTANYGYTF
>TRBJ1-5|TRBV20-1|many|NA
TGCAGTGCTAGCCCCGGGGGTGGCAATCAGCCCCAGCATTTT
CSASPGGGNQPQHF
>TRBJ1-1|TRBV28|many|TRBD1
TGTGCCAGCATCCCTTGGGGACAGGGAGAGAGGAGGGCTTTCTTT
CASIPWGQGERRAFF
>TRBJ1-1|TRBV20-1|few|NA
TGCAGTGCCAACAAGGCGCTCTTT
CSANKALF
>TRBJ2-1|TRBV30|many|NA
TGTGCCTGGAGCTTAGGAGTTTTGGTCAATGAGCAGTTCTTC
CAWSLGVLVNEQFF
>TRBJ2-5|TRBV7-2|many|NA
TGTGCCAGCAGCCCTGATAGGGGGAGGCAAGAGACCCAGTACTTC
CASSPDRGRQETQYF
>TRBJ2-2|TRBV6-1|many|TRBD1
TGTGCCAGCAGTCAGGACAGGGGGTTAACCGGGGAGCTGTTTTTT
CASSQDRGLTGELFF
>TRBJ2-7|TRBV19|NA|NA
TGTGCCAGTAGTCACCCAGGGAACTACGAGCAGTACTTC
CASSHPGNYEQYF
>TRBJ2-5|TRBV29-1|many|NA
TGCAGCGTTGAATCGGCAGACCAAGAGACCCAGTACTTC
CSVESADQETQYF
>TRBJ2-1|TRBV20-1|many|NA
TGCAGTGCTAGTGAACTCCCCACCTACAATGAGCAGTTCTTC
CSASELPTYNEQFF
>TRBJ2-7|TRBV5-4|many|TRBD2
TGTGCCAGCAGTTCCGGGACTAGAGTCTCCTACGAGCAGTACTTC
CASSSGTRVSYEQYF
>TRBJ2-4|TRBV7-9|many|NA
TGTGCCAGCAGCTCGACGGGGAACATTCAGTACTTC
CASSSTGNIQYF
>TRBJ2-5|TRBV6-1|NA|TRBD2
TGTGCCACCCATCTCTCCGGGACTATCCAAGAGACCCAGTACTTC
CATHLSGTIQETQYF
>TRBJ2-4|TRBV7-9|many|NA
TGTGCCAGCAGCTCAGGGGGGTCTCAGTACTTC
CASSSGGSQYF
>TRBJ2-2|TRBV14|many|NA
TGTGCCAGCAGCCTGACAGCTACCGGGGAGCTGTTTTTT
CASSLTATGELFF
>TRBJ2-1|TRBV7-2|many|TRBD2
TGTGCCAGCTCCTCAGCGGGAGGGGAATACAATGAGCAGTTCTTC
CASSSAGGEYNEQFF
>TRBJ2-7|TRBV19|many|NA
TGTGCCAGTAGTATGGTAGCCTCAAGTGAGCAGTACTTC
CASSMVASSEQYF
>TRBJ2-3|TRBV6-5|many|NA
TGTGCCAGCAGTTACCCCGGGGCAGATACGCAGTATTTT
CASSYPGADTQYF
>TRBJ2-2|TRBV2|NA|TRBD1
TGTGCCTTCAGTTCCCCGACAGGGGGCCAGCTGAACACCGGGGAGCTGTTTTTT
CAFSSPTGGQLNTGELFF
>TRBJ2-1|TRBV5-1|many|NA
TGCGCCAGCAGCCCACAGCGGGAAAGGGGGAGTGAGCAGTTCTTC
CASSPQRERGSEQFF
>TRBJ1-1|TRBV20-1|few|NA
TGCAGTGCTAGAGATGGTCGGGCGGGTGAAGCTTTCTTT
CSARDGRAGEAFF
>TRBJ2-7|TRBV25-1|many|TRBD2
TGTGCCAGCAGTCCGACTAGCGGGAGAACCTACGAGCAGTACTTC
CASSPTSGRTYEQYF
>TRBJ2-5|TRBV30|few|TRBD2
TGTGCCTGGAGTGCGACTAGCTTGGAGACCCAGTACTTC
CAWSATSLETQYF
>TRBJ2-3|TRBV7-2|many|NA
TGTGCCAGCAGCTTAGCTAGCGCAGGCACAGATACGCAGTATTTT
CASSLASAGTDTQYF
>TRBJ2-2|TRBV27|NA|NA
TGTGCCAGCAGTTTAATTCTAGCTACCGGGGAGCTGTTTTTT
CASSLILATGELFF
>TRBJ1-5|TRBV12-3/TRBV12-4|many|NA
TGTGCCAGCAGCCTCGGCGGTTCGGGCAATCAGCCCCAGCATTTT
CASSLGGSGNQPQHF
>TRBJ2-1|TRBV20-1|few|TRBD2
TGCTGTGCTAGAGACCCAAGCGGGAGTGCCCACAATGAGCAGTTCTTC
CCARDPSGSAHNEQFF
>TRBJ1-1|TRBV4-3|NA|NA
TGCGCCAGCAGCCAAGAGAGGAGCCCGAACACTGAAGCTTTCTTT
CASSQERSPNTEAFF
>TRBJ2-7|TRBV5-6|NA|NA
TGTGCCAGCATAAGTTCCCACGAGCAGTACTTC
CASISSHEQYF
>TRBJ2-3|TRBV7-9|few|NA
TGTGCCAGCAGCTTCGGAGGACGGAGGGATACGCAGTATTTT
CASSFGGRRDTQYF
>TRBJ1-5|TRBV7-2|NA|NA
TGTGCCAGCAGCTTAAGGGGGAGAAATCAGCCCCAGCATTTT
CASSLRGRNQPQHF
>TRBJ2-1|TRBV20-1|many|NA
TGCAGTGCTACAGGACCGGGGGCCTACAATGAGCAGTTCTTC
CSATGPGAYNEQFF
>TRBJ1-6|TRBV20-1|many|NA
TGCAGTGCTGGGCGGATCTATAATTCACCCCTCCACTTT
CSAGRIYNSPLHF
>TRBJ2-5|TRBV5-1|many|NA
TGCGCCAGCAGCTTGGACAGGCCGGAGACCCAGTACTTC
CASSLDRPETQYF
>TRBJ2-5|TRBV20-1|many|TRBD2
TGCAGTGCTAGAGATTTAACTAGCGGGAGTCGAGAGACCCAGTACTTC
CSARDLTSGSRETQYF
>TRBJ2-1|TRBV7-2|many|NA
TGTGCCAGCAGCTTGGGGACCTACAATGAGCAGTTCTTC
CASSLGTYNEQFF
>TRBJ1-1|TRBV5-6|many|NA
TGTGCCAGCAGCTACCCTCCACCGGGACACAGGATCGCAATGAACACTGAAGCTTTCTTT
CASSYPPPGHRIAMNTEAFF
>TRBJ2-4|TRBV15|NA|NA
TGTGCCACCAGCAGAGATAATAGGCAGGGACAGTACTTC
CATSRDNRQGQYF
>TRBJ2-7|TRBV20-1|NA|NA
TGCAGTGGTGCGACTAACTCCTACGAGCAGTACTTC
CSGATNSYEQYF
>TRBJ2-1|TRBV12-5|many|TRBD2
TGTGCTAGTGGCACTATAGCGGGAGGTTCCAATGAGCAGTTCTTC
CASGTIAGGSNEQFF
>TRBJ1-5|TRBV6-2/TRBV6-3|many|NA
TGTGCCAGCACCCAGGCTGGGGGCAATCAGCCCCAGCATTTT
CASTQAGGNQPQHF
>TRBJ2-5|TRBV15|many|TRBD2
TGTGCCAGCGGACTAGCGGGAATTCGGGAGACCCAGTACTTC
CASGLAGIRETQYF
>TRBJ2-1|TRBV12-3/TRBV12-4|NA|NA
TGTGCCAGCAGACCGGGACTGTCGTCTTACAATGAGCAGTTCTTC
CASRPGLSSYNEQFF
>TRBJ2-2|TRBV18|many|NA
TGTGCCAGCTCACGCGGGACAGTGAACACCGGGGAGCTGTTTTTT
CASSRGTVNTGELFF
>TRBJ2-7|TRBV5-6|many|NA
TGTGCCAGCAGCTTGCGACTAATGGCCGGCTCCGAGCAGTACTTC
CASSLRLMAGSEQYF
>TRBJ2-7|TRBV5-1|many|TRBD1
TGCGCCAGCAGCTTTGACGGGACAGGTTCATACGAGCAGTACTTC
CASSFDGTGSYEQYF
>TRBJ2-2|TRBV12-3/TRBV12-4|many|TRBD1
TGTGCCAGCAGCCTCGATGACAGGGGGGCCGGGGAGCTGTTTTTT
CASSLDDRGAGELFF
>TRBJ2-2|TRBV29-1|many|TRBD2
TGCAGCGTTGGGACTAGCGGGAGTGTCACCGGGGAGCTGTTTTTT
CSVGTSGSVTGELFF
>TRBJ2-5|TRBV5-1|many|NA
TGCGCCAGCAGCTTGCAGTCCGGGAATGGAGAGACCCAGTACTTC
CASSLQSGNGETQYF
>TRBJ2-5|TRBV29-1|many|NA
TGCAGCGTTGACAGGGGTAGGGAGACCCAGTACTTC
CSVDRGRETQYF